This T cell receptor beta chain was documented in a study of OX40 agonist ivuxolimab in advanced cancers. Autoimmune disease history or systemic immunosuppression meant exclusion. TCRdb's copy holds only in-frame clones and misses some; the assay was immunoSEQ multiplex PCR. Of around 60,000 clones detected, roughly 84% appear once; the ten largest clones hold roughly 2%. Germline V CDR1 and CDR2: SQVTM, ANQGSEA. This CDR3 is built from 10 residues. V gave up 7 bases and J gave up 9 bases, with 10 bases separating them. This clonotype was obtained from an adult with an advanced solid tumor such as melanoma, head and neck, liver or kidney cancer. Sequences were derived from CD4+ or CD8+ T cells sorted from blood, sampled in a trial of the OX40 agonist ivuxolimab. This sequence joins TRBV29-1 and TRBJ2-1; D gene unclear. CDR3 sequence: CSAVNSEQFF. In nucleotides, the CDR3 is TGCAGCGCTGTTAATAGTGAGCAGTTCTTC.